Following are 32 T cell receptor beta chains from one sample sequenced in a study of T cell responses to AZD1222 COVID-19 vaccine. The protocol was immunoSEQ multiplex PCR, while the TCRdb copy is restricted to in-frame clones and leaves out a portion. The sample consists of some 130,000 clones, under 90% of them appearing once. The material was peripheral blood, obtained on day 0 of AZD1222 vaccination. The receptors stem from an adult in good health.

The chain combines TRBV7-8 with TRBJ2-5; D gene unclear. V dropped 5 bases and J dropped 10 bases, with 11 bases sitting between them. The CDR3 totals 11 residues. Germline CDR1 reads SGHVS; CDR2 reads FQNEAQ. CDR3 sequence: CASSPYYGQYF. As DNA, the CDR3 is TGTGCCAGCAGCCCCTACTACGGCCAGTACTTC. The entire variable domain, with the rest obtained from reference TRBV7-8 and TRBJ2-5, is as follows: GAGVSQSPRYKVAKRGQDVALRCDPISGHVSLFWYQQALGQGPEFLTYFQNEAQLDKSGLPSDRFFAERPEGSVSTLKIQRTQQEDSAVYLCASSPYYGQYFGPGTRLLVL.

This clone has just a few counts. The chain employs TRBV7-6 and TRBJ1-5, with no clear D. V was pared by 5 bases and J by 3 bases, with 11 bases between. The CDR3 covers 14 residues. Germline V gene sequence: CDR1 SGHVS, CDR2 FNYEAQ. The CDR3 loop reads CASSTYGVNQPQHF. The CDR3 DNA follows: TGTGCCAGCAGCACGTATGGGGTCAATCAGCCCCAGCATTTT.

The V call is TRBV4-1, the J call TRBJ1-1; possibly TRBD1 for D (5 bases). Deletions cut 5 bases from V and 0 bases from J, with 19 bases between. The CDR3 has 17 amino acids. Germline CDR1 reads MGHRA; CDR2 reads YSYEKL. In DNA form, the CDR3 reads TGCGCCAGCAGCTTTAGCCGTTCAGGGCATGTGAACACTGAAGCTTTCTTT. This sequence encodes CASSFSRSGHVNTEAFF.

The rearrangement joins TRBV6-1 to TRBJ1-1; D is perhaps TRBD1 (6 bases). The CDR3 spans 14 residues. Germline CDR1 is MNHNS and CDR2 is SASEGT. Trimming removed 2 bases from V and 3 bases from J, with 10 bases in between. The CDR3 here is CASSEWRGDTEAFF. In DNA, the CDR3 is TGTGCCAGCAGTGAATGGAGGGGGGACACTGAAGCTTTCTTT.

This clone was detected only once. V usage is TRBV6-5 and J usage is TRBJ1-2; maybe TRBD1 (6 bases). Germline V CDR1 and CDR2: MNHEY, SVGAGI. V was clipped by 10 bases and J by 8 bases, with 20 bases between them. This CDR3 contains 13 residues. In DNA form, the CDR3 reads TGTGCCACCGGGGGGCGGACCCTCTGGGGCTACACCTTC. Protein: CATGGRTLWGYTF.

V usage is TRBV2 and J usage is TRBJ2-7; D possibly matches TRBD1 or TRBD2 (6 bases each). The CDR3 sequence is 15 residues long. The V end was cut by 7 bases, the J end by 3 bases, with 19 bases between. Germline V gives CDR1 SNHLY, CDR2 FYNNEI. The CDR3 DNA reads TGTGCCAGCATCCTGGCCCTCGGGGGCCTCTACGAGCAGTACTTC. It specifies CASILALGGLYEQYF. Full variable domain (rest looked up from reference TRBV2 and TRBJ2-7): EPEVTQTPSHQVTQMGQEVILRCVPISNHLYFYWYRQILGQKVEFLVSFYNNEISEKSEIFDDQFSVERPDGSNFTLKIRSTKLEDSAMYFCASILALGGLYEQYFGPGTRLTVT.

The rearrangement links TRBV7-2 to TRBJ2-7; weak D call: TRBD1 (6 bases). CDR3 size: 15 residues. V lost 1 base, J lost 4 bases, and 14 bases lay in between. Germline CDR1 reads SGHTA; CDR2 reads FQGNSA. The CDR3 is CASSLVPGARYEQYF. The DNA for the CDR3 is TGTGCCAGCAGCTTAGTCCCAGGGGCCCGATACGAGCAGTACTTC.

The rearrangement links TRBV14 to TRBJ1-2; D remains unclear. V was trimmed by 1 base and J by 7 bases, leaving 10 bases between them. Looked up from germline, CDR1 is SGHDN and CDR2 is FVKESK. The CDR3 runs 13 residues. The CDR3 DNA reads as TGTGCCAGCAGCCAAGGGCCTCGGGCTGGCTACACCTTC. Protein product: CASSQGPRAGYTF.

This clone was seen only once. The J gene is TRBJ1-5, the V gene TRBV6-4, with D perhaps matching TRBD1 (5 bases). The germline V gene has CDR1 MRHNA and CDR2 SNTAGT. Trimming pared 0 bases from V and 2 bases from J, leaving 8 bases between. This CDR3 region has 15 residues. CDR3 protein: CASSDSGRGNQPQHF. In DNA form, the CDR3 reads TGTGCCAGCAGTGACTCTGGCAGGGGCAATCAGCCCCAGCATTTT.

This rearrangement joins TRBV7-6 to TRBJ1-2; TRBD1 matches 11 bases. J was trimmed by 4 bases and V by 5 bases; bases with no gene match: 12. The CDR3 is 17 residues long. Germline assignment: CDR1 SGHVS and CDR2 FNYEAQ. CDR3 sequence: CASSQGDRGSPLYGYTF. In nucleotides, the CDR3 is TGTGCCAGCAGCCAGGGGGACAGGGGGTCCCCTCTCTATGGCTACACCTTC.

The V gene is TRBV7-6, the J gene TRBJ2-7; 10 positions agree with TRBD2. CDR1 is SGHVS and CDR2 is FNYEAQ in the germline V gene. J was trimmed by 6 bases and V by 3 bases; bases with no gene match: 14. The CDR3 runs to 17 residues. The CDR3 loop reads CASSFGGGGLASGEQYF. As DNA, the CDR3 is TGTGCCAGCAGCTTCGGTGGAGGGGGACTAGCGTCGGGCGAGCAGTACTTC. The whole variable domain, remainder taken from reference TRBV7-6 and TRBJ2-7, is GAGVSQSPRYKVTKRGQDVALRCDPISGHVSLYWYRQALGQGPEFLTYFNYEAQQDKSGLPNDRFSAERPEGSISTLTIQRTEQRDSAMYRCASSFGGGGLASGEQYFGPGTRLTVT.

This chain uses TRBV6-4 with TRBJ2-3, with 10 positions matching TRBD2. Germline-derived CDR1 and CDR2 are MRHNA and SNTAGT. This CDR3 contains 15 residues. After removal of 6 bases from V and 2 bases from J, the junction contained 5 bases not matched to a gene. Here the CDR3 reads CASSLSGGATDTQYF. CDR3 coding DNA: TGTGCCAGCAGCTTAAGCGGGGGGGCCACAGATACGCAGTATTTT.

The V gene is TRBV7-9, the J gene TRBJ2-5, with TRBD1 identical over 8 bases. V trimming: 1 base; J trimming: 2 bases; junction bases outside the gene matches: 9. The CDR3 runs to 17 residues. Germline values: CDR1 SEHNR, CDR2 FQNEAQ (reference sequence). CDR3 loop: CASSLGQGRTWQETQYF. The CDR3 DNA is TGTGCCAGCAGCTTAGGACAGGGGAGGACGTGGCAAGAGACCCAGTACTTC.

V and J are TRBV6-5 and TRBJ1-2; no clear D gene. This CDR3 region has 11 residues. Trimming removed 7 bases at V and 5 bases at J, with 8 bases between. Germline values: CDR1 MNHEY, CDR2 SVGAGI. DNA of the CDR3: TGTGCCAGCATAGGAGAGTATGGCTACACCTTC. Its protein is CASIGEYGYTF.

The chain has TRBV11-1 and TRBJ2-7; D is ambiguous. CDR1 is SGHAT, CDR2 FQDESV, per germline (reference sequence). The CDR3 is made up of 12 amino acids. The ends were cut back, 5 bases at V and 3 bases at J, with 8 bases in the middle. DNA for the CDR3: TGTGCCAGCAGCCAAACAGACTACGAGCAGTACTTC. This encodes CASSQTDYEQYF.

The chain recombines TRBV27 with TRBJ1-1; D is undetermined. This CDR3 is built from 14 residues. Germline loops: CDR1 MNHEY, CDR2 SMNVEV (reference sequence). V was trimmed by 4 bases and J by 5 bases, leaving 14 bases between them. CDR3 in amino acids: CASSYGPTGTEAFF. For the CDR3, the DNA is TGTGCCAGCAGTTACGGGCCTACTGGAACTGAAGCTTTCTTT.

This chain joins TRBV18 and TRBJ1-2, with 7 bases fitting TRBD1. The CDR3 runs to 15 residues. Germline loops: CDR1 KGHSH, CDR2 LQKENI. Trimming cost V 3 bases and J 2 bases; bases outside gene matches: 6. The CDR3 here is CASSPINRGNYGYTF. The CDR3 DNA reads as TGTGCCAGCTCACCGATAAACAGGGGAAACTATGGCTACACCTTC.

V is TRBV7-2 and J is TRBJ2-5; 10 positions match TRBD2. The CDR3 sequence is 19 residues long. Per the germline V gene, CDR1 is SGHTA and CDR2 is FQGNSA. The junction had 15 bases not matched to a gene; V was cut back by 0 bases and J by 5 bases. The CDR3 loop reads CASSLASWLAGARMETQYF. DNA of the CDR3: TGTGCCAGCAGCTTAGCGAGTTGGCTAGCGGGGGCCAGGATGGAGACCCAGTACTTC.

This chain connects TRBV4-2 to TRBJ2-1; tentative D call: TRBD1 (5 bases). Germline loops: CDR1 LGHNA, CDR2 YNFKEQ. The CDR3 runs 16 residues. V lost 3 bases to trimming and J lost 3 bases, with 15 bases between them. The CDR3, as DNA: TGTGCCAGCAGCCATCTAAGCCGGACATACTACAATGAGCAGTTCTTC. This sequence encodes CASSHLSRTYYNEQFF.

The chain uses TRBV9 and TRBJ1-6, with 7 bases that match TRBD1. Germline lookup yields CDR1 SGDLS and CDR2 YYNGEE. CDR3 length: 16 amino acids. J lost 0 bases, V lost 4 bases, and 4 bases had no gene match. CDR3 coding DNA: TGTGCCAGCAGCTGGACAGGTTCCTCCTATAATTCACCCCTCCACTTT. This encodes CASSWTGSSYNSPLHF.

The CDR3 loop is CASSQDFRANGYTF. The CDR3 region has the DNA TGTGCCAGCAGCCAAGACTTCCGGGCGAATGGCTACACCTTC. The chain employs TRBV4-2 and TRBJ1-2, with unresolved D. Germline CDR1 and CDR2: LGHNA and YNFKEQ. V was clipped by 0 bases and J by 6 bases, with 11 bases between them. The CDR3 runs to 14 residues.

The chain joins TRBV5-5 to TRBJ2-1; TRBD2 matches at 12 bases. Germline trimming cut 4 bases from V and 12 bases from J; bases unmatched to any gene: 14. Looked up from germline, CDR1 is SGHKS and CDR2 is YYEKEE (reference sequence). There are 16 residues in the CDR3. CDR3 DNA: TGTGCCAGCAGCCCCAAACTAGCGGGGGGAGTAGTAGGGCAGTTCTTC. The encoded protein is CASSPKLAGGVVGQFF. Together with reference TRBV5-5 and TRBJ2-1, the CDR3 gives the full variable domain: DAGVTQSPTHLIKTRGQQVTLRCSPISGHKSVSWYQQVLGQGPQFIFQYYEKEERGRGNFPDRFSARQFPNYSSELNVNALLLGDSALYLCASSPKLAGGVVGQFFGPGTRLTVL.

This chain joins TRBV7-9 and TRBJ2-3; a possible D gene is TRBD1 (6 bases). Between the trimmed V and J ends, which lost 5 bases and 3 bases, there was a span of 9 bases. The CDR3 has 13 residues. Looked up from germline, CDR1 is SEHNR and CDR2 is FQNEAQ (reference sequence). CDR3 amino acids: CASSRQGTDTQYF. The CDR3 nucleotides read TGTGCCAGCAGCCGTCAGGGGACAGATACGCAGTATTTT. Together with reference TRBV7-9 and TRBJ2-3, the CDR3 gives the full variable domain: DTGVSQNPRHKITKRGQNVTFRCDPISEHNRLYWYRQTLGQGPEFLTYFQNEAQLEKSRLLSDRFSAERPKGSFSTLEIQRTEQGDSAMYLCASSRQGTDTQYFGPGTRLTVL.

The V gene is TRBV7-9, the J gene TRBJ1-1, with 7 bases fitting TRBD1. Trimming took 0 bases from V and 2 from J; bases not matched to a gene: 9. The length of the CDR3 is 17 residues. The V gene's germline CDR1 is SEHNR and CDR2 FQNEAQ (reference sequence). The CDR3 protein is CASSLAQGVVENTEAFF. The CDR3 nucleotides read TGTGCCAGCAGCTTAGCTCAGGGGGTAGTGGAAAACACTGAAGCTTTCTTT.

This chain connects TRBV18 to TRBJ1-1; D remains ambiguous. The germline V gene encodes CDR1 KGHSH and CDR2 LQKENI. V was pared by 3 bases and J by 2 bases, with 13 bases between. The CDR3 is 15 residues long. The CDR3 loop reads CASSPQGIPNTEAFF. CDR3 nucleotide sequence: TGTGCCAGCTCACCGCAAGGAATCCCCAACACTGAAGCTTTCTTT.

The rearrangement links TRBV4-1 to TRBJ2-1; D is possibly TRBD2 (7 bases). Trimming removed 5 bases from V and 6 bases from J, with 14 bases in between. There are 14 residues in the CDR3. The germline V gene encodes CDR1 MGHRA and CDR2 YSYEKL. CDR3 amino acids: CASSRGGRTNEQFF. Here the CDR3 DNA reads TGCGCCAGCAGCAGGGGGGGGCGAACCAATGAGCAGTTCTTC.

The chain has TRBV30 and TRBJ1-6, with D possibly matching TRBD1 (5 bases). V was cut by 0 bases and J by 8 bases, with 11 bases left in between. Germline values: CDR1 GTSNPN, CDR2 SVGIG (reference sequence). The CDR3 loop spans 14 amino acids. CDR3 region: CAWSVGARDSPLHF. Written as DNA, the CDR3 is TGTGCCTGGAGTGTTGGAGCCAGGGATTCACCCCTCCACTTT.

The V call is TRBV29-1, the J call TRBJ1-1; TRBD1 agrees at 7 bases. The V and J ends lost 2 bases and 3 bases, in that order; junction bases with no gene match: 6. CDR1 is SQVTM, CDR2 ANQGSEA, per germline. The CDR3 has 14 residues. The CDR3 loop is CSVELTGQHTEAFF. The CDR3 DNA reads as TGCAGCGTTGAACTAACGGGACAGCACACTGAAGCTTTCTTT.

V and J are TRBV29-1 and TRBJ2-7, with TRBD1 matching over 7 bases. This CDR3 is built from 13 residues. J lost 3 bases, V lost 5 bases, and 7 bases had no gene match. Per the germline V gene, CDR1 is SQVTM and CDR2 is ANQGSEA. The CDR3 protein is CSVTGERGYEQYF. The CDR3 DNA is TGCAGCGTTACAGGGGAACGGGGCTACGAGCAGTACTTC.

The V gene is TRBV5-4, the J gene TRBJ1-2, with TRBD1 matching over 7 bases. Germline CDR1 and CDR2: SGHNT and YYREEE (reference sequence). The CDR3 runs to 15 residues. V gave up 3 bases and J gave up 3 bases; unmatched junction bases: 8. The CDR3 sequence: CASSSERQGDYGYTF. The CDR3 region has the DNA TGTGCCAGCAGCTCCGAGAGACAGGGTGACTATGGCTACACCTTC.

The V call is TRBV7-9, the J call TRBJ1-2; a possible D gene is TRBD1 (6 bases). V was trimmed by 8 bases and J by 3 bases, leaving 16 bases between them. The CDR3 contains 14 residues. The germline V gene encodes CDR1 SEHNR and CDR2 FQNEAQ (reference sequence). The CDR3 nucleotides are TGTGCCAGCCCCGGGCCGGGGGCGGACTATGGCTACACCTTC. It is translated as CASPGPGADYGYTF.

The chain employs TRBV29-1 and TRBJ2-3; TRBD2 matches at 10 bases. CDR1 SQVTM and CDR2 ANQGSEA come from the germline V gene. Unmatched junction bases numbered 12, after V lost 3 bases and J lost 6 bases. The CDR3 sequence is 16 residues long. The CDR3 loop reads CSVEGVPSGGFDTQYF. CDR3 nucleotide sequence: TGCAGCGTTGAGGGGGTGCCTAGCGGGGGTTTCGATACGCAGTATTTT.